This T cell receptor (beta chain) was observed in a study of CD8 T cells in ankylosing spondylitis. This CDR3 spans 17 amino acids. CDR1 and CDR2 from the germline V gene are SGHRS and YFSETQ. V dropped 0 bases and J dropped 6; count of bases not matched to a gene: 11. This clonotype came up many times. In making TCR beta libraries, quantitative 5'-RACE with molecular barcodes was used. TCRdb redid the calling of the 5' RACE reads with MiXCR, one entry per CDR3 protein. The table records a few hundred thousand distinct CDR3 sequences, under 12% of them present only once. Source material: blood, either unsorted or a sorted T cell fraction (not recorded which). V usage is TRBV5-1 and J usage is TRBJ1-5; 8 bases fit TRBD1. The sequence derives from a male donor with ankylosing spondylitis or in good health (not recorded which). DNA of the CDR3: TGCGCCAGCAGCTTGGAGCCCTTAGGACAGGGCACTCAGCCCCAGCATTTT. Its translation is CASSLEPLGQGTQPQHF.